Detailed here is one T cell receptor (beta chain). As yet, its antigen is unknown. This specimen belongs to a study of blood T cells in healthy people across ages. Germline loops: CDR1 MNHNS, CDR2 SASEGT. V dropped 1 base and J dropped 2 bases, with 15 bases sitting between them. The CDR3 sequence is 17 residues long. PCR was performed a second time for about 6 to 12 cycles using a sample-barcoded 5' primer and a J-beta primer mix. A template-switch adaptor that had 12 random nucleotides put a tag on each cDNA molecule. Each CDR3 protein is one row after TCRdb ran MiXCR on the 5' RACE reads. The table includes 1.5 million to 2 million distinct CDR3 sequences, approximately 32% detected once. Study findings and constraints: TCR beta diversity tracked closely with naive T cell percentage. While age rose, TCR beta diversity per million T cells dropped in a roughly linear way.

V is TRBV6-1 and J is TRBJ1-5; perhaps TRBD1 as D (5 bases). The sequence derives from a woman under 40 in good health. Sequenced sample: blood. The CDR3 DNA is TGTGCCAGCAGTGAAGGGCAGGGTTTAATGGGCAATCAGCCCCAGCATTTT. Translation gives CASSEGQGLMGNQPQHF.